This TCR beta chain was obtained from a study of shared clonotypes between healthy human individuals. About the study: Donor composition was a couple of women and a few men, aged 18 to 49. Each donor contributed plates that comprised three CD4 naive, three CD4 memory, two CD8 naive and one CD8 memory.

This CDR3 region has 14 residues. Trimming at V came to 9 bases and at J to 10 bases, leaving 14 bases not matched to a gene. Germline values: CDR1 LGHNA, CDR2 YSLEER. Repertoires were generated with immunoSEQ multiplex PCR, while TCRdb's copy carries only in-frame clones and drops some. The table shows 1,400,000 or so clones, with around 98.5% occurring only once. Sequencing was performed on naive CD4+ T cells sorted from blood. Subset noted: CD45RA+ positively selected. The TCR sequence derives from a young man in good health. This chain joins TRBV4-3 and TRBJ1-4; 7 nucleotides line up with TRBD1. The CDR3 DNA reads TGCGCCAGGAGGGGTAGGACAGGCTTGGGAAAACTGTTTTTT. This gives the protein CARRGRTGLGKLFF.